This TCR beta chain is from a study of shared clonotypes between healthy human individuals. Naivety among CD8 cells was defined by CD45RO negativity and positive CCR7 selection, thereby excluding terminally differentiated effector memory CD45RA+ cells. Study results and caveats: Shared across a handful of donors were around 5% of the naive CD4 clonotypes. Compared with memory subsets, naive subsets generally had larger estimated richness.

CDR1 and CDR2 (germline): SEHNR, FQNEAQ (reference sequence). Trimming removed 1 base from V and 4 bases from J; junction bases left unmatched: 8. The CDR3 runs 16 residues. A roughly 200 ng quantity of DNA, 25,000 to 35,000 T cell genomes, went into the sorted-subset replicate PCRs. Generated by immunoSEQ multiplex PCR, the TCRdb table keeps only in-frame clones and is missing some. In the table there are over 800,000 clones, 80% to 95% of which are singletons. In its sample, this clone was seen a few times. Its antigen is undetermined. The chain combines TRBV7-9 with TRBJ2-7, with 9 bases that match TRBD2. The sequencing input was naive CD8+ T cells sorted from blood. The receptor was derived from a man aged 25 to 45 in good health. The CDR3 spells CASSLVGAGGRYEQYF. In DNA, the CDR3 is TGTGCCAGCAGCTTAGTAGGGGCGGGAGGGCGGTACGAGCAGTACTTC.